These 6 T cell receptor beta chains originate from one sample sequenced in a study of T cell repertoires in cytomegalovirus infection. MiXCR, applied by TCRdb to the reads, yields one record per CDR3 protein. Counted here are about 320,000 distinct CDR3 sequences, over 7.5% occurring once; the ten biggest clones make up about 3.9%. Sequencing input: PBMCs. These receptor sequences come from a human donor in good health (CMV status not recorded). Some clones in this sample may be carry-over from other donors' samples.

The chain is built from TRBV9 and TRBJ1-1, with D hard to call. CDR1 and CDR2 from the germline V gene are SGDLS and YYNGEE. The CDR3 covers 14 residues. Trimming left V 3 bases short and J 4 bases short, with 13 bases between. Here the CDR3 DNA reads TGTGCCAGCAGCGCTGACGTCCGGGGCACTGAAGCTTTCTTT. This gives the protein CASSADVRGTEAFF.

The chain employs TRBV6-1 and TRBJ2-2; the D gene could be TRBD1 or TRBD2 (5 bases each). The CDR3 extends over 13 amino acids. Germline loops: CDR1 MNHNS, CDR2 SASEGT. Deletions cut 5 bases from V and 3 bases from J, with 7 bases between. This CDR3 reads CASSWDHTGELFF. The CDR3 region has the DNA TGTGCCAGCAGTTGGGACCACACCGGGGAGCTGTTTTTT.

Comments on this clonotype: The conserved phenylalanine or tryptophan is not found at the CDR3 terminus, so this likely reflects a read error. It is unclear where the CDR3 begins or ends on the DNA, so no DNA is shown, and the CDR3 is as TCRdb lists it. The rearrangement links TRBV7-9 to TRBJ2-1; the D call in the table, TRBD2, was not verified against the DNA. Both ends counted, the CDR3 spans 14 residues. CDR1 is SEHNR, CDR2 FQNEAQ, per germline (reference sequence). The CDR3: CASSSGGGTMSSSS.

The CDR3 nucleotides read TGTGCCAGCACCGTAAACGGGCTTTACACAGATACGCAGTATTTT. It specifies CASTVNGLYTDTQYF. The chain employs TRBV7-2 and TRBJ2-3; D call uncertain. The CDR3 runs 15 residues. Germline V gives CDR1 SGHTA, CDR2 FQGNSA. Trimming pared 7 bases from V and 2 bases from J, leaving 16 bases between.

This sequence joins TRBV6-8 and TRBJ2-7, with a weak D call TRBD2 (6 bases). CDR1 and CDR2 from the germline V gene are MNHGY and SAAAGT. The CDR3 extends over 16 amino acids. With 6 bases removed from V and 3 bases from J, the gap between germline ends came to 21 bases. The CDR3 coding sequence is TGTGCCAGCAGACCCTCGCTACTAGCCGCCGACTACGAGCAGTACTTC. Protein sequence: CASRPSLLAADYEQYF.

The table lists this clonotype with many counts. This chain uses TRBV12-3 or TRBV12-4 with TRBJ2-7; tentatively, D is TRBD1 or TRBD2 (5 bases each). V was trimmed by 3 bases and J by 2 bases, leaving 11 bases between them. The CDR3 has 14 amino acids. The CDR3 DNA is TGTGCCAGCAGTTTCGGGGCCAGCCCCTACGAGCAGTACTTC. It specifies CASSFGASPYEQYF.